This is a list of T cell receptor beta chains from one sample in a study of T cell responses to AZD1222 COVID-19 vaccine. TCRdb's copy holds only in-frame clones and misses some; the assay was immunoSEQ multiplex PCR. This table has 150,000 to 200,000 clones, around 87% appearing once. The material was peripheral blood, obtained 28 days after the second AZD1222 dose. These receptors all stem from an adult who received the AZD1222 COVID-19 vaccine. The CDR3 runs from the conserved cysteine through the conserved F or W. Each record gives: clone size, V gene, D gene, J gene, CDR3 protein, CDR3 DNA. D genes are given only for firm matches. Rows may omit the clone size; those that give it use once, few, many or a size class.

abundance: .; v_gene: TRBV5-5; d_gene: TRBD1; j_gene: TRBJ2-2; CDR3aa: CASRDRVTGELFF; CDR3nt: TGTGCCAGCAGGGACAGGGTCACCGGGGAGCTGTTTTTT
abundance: .; v_gene: TRBV30; d_gene: .; j_gene: TRBJ1-5; CDR3aa: CAWSVGMSNQPQHF; CDR3nt: TGTGCCTGGAGTGTGGGGATGAGCAATCAGCCCCAGCATTTT
abundance: .; v_gene: TRBV3-1/TRBV3-2; d_gene: TRBD2; j_gene: TRBJ2-7; CDR3aa: CASSQDSGGENEQYF; CDR3nt: TGTGCCAGCAGCCAAGATTCCGGGGGGGAAAACGAGCAGTACTTC
abundance: .; v_gene: TRBV5-6; d_gene: .; j_gene: TRBJ2-7; CDR3aa: CASSFPGSSYEQYF; CDR3nt: TGTGCCAGCAGCTTTCCCGGTTCCTCCTACGAGCAGTACTTC
abundance: .; v_gene: TRBV5-1; d_gene: .; j_gene: TRBJ1-2; CDR3aa: CASSQAGGVDGYTF; CDR3nt: TGCGCCAGCAGCCAGGCTGGGGGGGTAGATGGCTACACCTTC
abundance: .; v_gene: TRBV20-1; d_gene: TRBD2; j_gene: TRBJ2-5; CDR3aa: CSASPRASGGKETQYF; CDR3nt: TGCAGTGCTAGTCCCCGGGCTAGCGGGGGGAAAGAGACCCAGTACTTC
abundance: .; v_gene: TRBV7-6; d_gene: .; j_gene: TRBJ1-1; CDR3aa: CASSPTGLNTEAFF; CDR3nt: TGTGCCAGCAGCCCCACAGGGCTGAACACTGAAGCTTTCTTT
abundance: once; v_gene: TRBV6-6; d_gene: .; j_gene: TRBJ1-5; CDR3aa: CASSPLREEYSNQPQHF; CDR3nt: TGTGCCAGCAGTCCCCTCAGAGAGGAGTATAGCAATCAGCCCCAGCATTTT
abundance: .; v_gene: TRBV5-6; d_gene: TRBD1; j_gene: TRBJ1-6; CDR3aa: CASSLRTGGMPYNSPLHF; CDR3nt: TGTGCCAGCAGCCTTAGAACAGGGGGCATGCCCTATAATTCACCCCTCCACTTT
abundance: once; v_gene: TRBV15; d_gene: .; j_gene: TRBJ1-2; CDR3aa: CATSSNGVYGYTF; CDR3nt: TGTGCCACCAGTAGTAACGGAGTCTATGGCTACACCTTC
abundance: .; v_gene: TRBV6-1; d_gene: .; j_gene: TRBJ2-1; CDR3aa: CASSDWGLSSYNEQFF; CDR3nt: TGTGCCAGCAGTGATTGGGGTCTGAGCTCCTACAATGAGCAGTTCTTC
abundance: .; v_gene: TRBV9; d_gene: .; j_gene: TRBJ1-1; CDR3aa: CASSGGTRNTEAFF; CDR3nt: TGTGCCAGCAGCGGCGGGACACGGAACACTGAAGCTTTCTTT
abundance: .; v_gene: TRBV9; d_gene: .; j_gene: TRBJ1-1; CDR3aa: CASSLRHIDTEAFF; CDR3nt: TGTGCCAGCAGCCTTCGGCACATCGATACTGAAGCTTTCTTT
abundance: .; v_gene: TRBV6-4; d_gene: TRBD1; j_gene: TRBJ2-1; CDR3aa: CASSPGQGLYNEQFF; CDR3nt: TGTGCCAGCAGTCCCGGACAGGGTTTATACAATGAGCAGTTCTTC
abundance: once; v_gene: TRBV20-1; d_gene: .; j_gene: TRBJ1-2; CDR3aa: CSASEGVGSGYTF; CDR3nt: TGCAGTGCTAGTGAGGGGGTGGGTTCTGGCTACACCTTC
abundance: .; v_gene: TRBV19; d_gene: .; j_gene: TRBJ1-1; CDR3aa: CASRWTEAFF; CDR3nt: TGTGCCAGTAGATGGACTGAAGCTTTCTTT
abundance: .; v_gene: TRBV2; d_gene: .; j_gene: TRBJ1-2; CDR3aa: CASSERQTKTKISYGYTF; CDR3nt: TGTGCCAGCAGTGAACGACAGACGAAAACTAAAATATCCTATGGCTACACCTTC
abundance: .; v_gene: TRBV5-4; d_gene: .; j_gene: TRBJ1-1; CDR3aa: CASSLLTGGAEAFF; CDR3nt: TGTGCCAGCAGCTTGTTGACGGGGGGTGCTGAAGCTTTCTTT
abundance: .; v_gene: TRBV18; d_gene: .; j_gene: TRBJ1-4; CDR3aa: CASSPPTNEKLFF; CDR3nt: TGTGCCAGCTCTCCACCCACTAATGAAAAACTGTTTTTT
abundance: .; v_gene: TRBV4-2; d_gene: TRBD2; j_gene: TRBJ2-1; CDR3aa: CASSQDPETGGGWNEQFF; CDR3nt: TGTGCCAGCAGCCAAGATCCCGAGACGGGCGGGGGTTGGAATGAGCAGTTCTTC
abundance: .; v_gene: TRBV6-5; d_gene: .; j_gene: TRBJ2-7; CDR3aa: CASSRGGSSYEQYF; CDR3nt: TGTGCCAGCTCAAGGGGGGGGAGTTCCTACGAGCAGTACTTC
abundance: .; v_gene: TRBV3-1/TRBV3-2; d_gene: .; j_gene: TRBJ1-2; CDR3aa: CASSRVEPSYGYTF; CDR3nt: TGTGCCAGCAGCCGAGTTGAACCGTCCTATGGCTACACCTTC
abundance: .; v_gene: TRBV30; d_gene: .; j_gene: TRBJ1-2; CDR3aa: CAWSFDRLYGYTF; CDR3nt: TGTGCCTGGAGTTTTGATCGGCTGTATGGCTACACCTTC
abundance: .; v_gene: TRBV30; d_gene: TRBD1; j_gene: TRBJ1-1; CDR3aa: CAWRRGQGVGVNTEAFF; CDR3nt: TGTGCCTGGAGACGAGGACAGGGGGTAGGTGTGAACACTGAAGCTTTCTTT
abundance: .; v_gene: TRBV19; d_gene: .; j_gene: TRBJ1-2; CDR3aa: CASSIYAFPNYGYTF; CDR3nt: TGTGCCAGTAGTATTTATGCCTTTCCAAACTATGGCTACACCTTC
abundance: .; v_gene: TRBV3-1/TRBV3-2; d_gene: TRBD1; j_gene: TRBJ2-5; CDR3aa: CASSLMTGGGTQYF; CDR3nt: TGTGCCAGCAGCCTCATGACAGGGGGCGGGACCCAGTACTTC
abundance: .; v_gene: TRBV5-4; d_gene: .; j_gene: TRBJ1-1; CDR3aa: CASSLNDRRNTEAFF; CDR3nt: TGTGCCAGCAGCCTAAACGACCGCCGGAACACTGAAGCTTTCTTT
abundance: .; v_gene: TRBV3-1/TRBV3-2; d_gene: .; j_gene: TRBJ1-2; CDR3aa: CASSQTLARANPANYGYTF; CDR3nt: TGTGCCAGCAGCCAAACCCTAGCTCGGGCGAATCCAGCTAACTATGGCTACACCTTC
abundance: .; v_gene: TRBV12-3/TRBV12-4; d_gene: .; j_gene: TRBJ2-7; CDR3aa: CASSSRAYEQYF; CDR3nt: TGTGCCAGCAGTTCCAGGGCCTACGAGCAGTACTTC
abundance: .; v_gene: TRBV3-1/TRBV3-2; d_gene: .; j_gene: TRBJ2-5; CDR3aa: CASSPGLRGRLETQYF; CDR3nt: TGTGCCAGCAGCCCCGGATTACGGGGCCGCTTGGAGACCCAGTACTTC
abundance: .; v_gene: TRBV7-2; d_gene: .; j_gene: TRBJ1-6; CDR3aa: CASSLSGRNSPLHF; CDR3nt: TGTGCCAGCAGCTTATCGGGAAGGAATTCACCCCTCCACTTT
abundance: .; v_gene: TRBV19; d_gene: .; j_gene: TRBJ1-5; CDR3aa: CASSGDTVAGKPQHF; CDR3nt: TGTGCCAGTAGTGGAGACACGGTGGCAGGTAAGCCCCAGCATTTT
abundance: .; v_gene: TRBV12-3/TRBV12-4; d_gene: .; j_gene: TRBJ2-5; CDR3aa: CASSFRGAETQYF; CDR3nt: TGTGCCAGCAGTTTCAGGGGAGCAGAGACCCAGTACTTC
abundance: .; v_gene: TRBV6-5; d_gene: TRBD1; j_gene: TRBJ1-4; CDR3aa: CASSYSGTGGEKLFF; CDR3nt: TGTGCCAGCAGTTACTCGGGGACAGGGGGAGAAAAACTGTTTTTT
abundance: .; v_gene: TRBV10-3; d_gene: .; j_gene: TRBJ2-3; CDR3aa: CATQEGQKSTDTQYF; CDR3nt: TGTGCCACCCAGGAGGGACAGAAGAGCACAGATACGCAGTATTTT